One sample yielded the 21 T cell receptor beta chains listed below, sequenced in a study of blood T cell repertoires in COVID-19. The table came from immunoSEQ multiplex PCR; TCRdb's copy has only in-frame clones and leaves some out. Among about 280,000 clones listed, nearly 90% were seen once. The sequenced material came from PBMCs or T cells enriched from blood (not recorded which). Receptors were obtained from a woman between 18 and 30 years old with acute COVID-19.

The V call is TRBV5-1, the J call TRBJ2-2, with D unresolved. Germline lookup yields CDR1 SGHRS and CDR2 YFSETQ. CDR3 length equals 13 residues. Trimming pared 5 bases from V and 1 base from J, leaving 6 bases between. CDR3 loop: CASSLGNTGELFF. The CDR3 DNA sequence: TGCGCCAGCAGTCTAGGGAACACCGGGGAGCTGTTTTTT. Full variable domain (missing parts from reference TRBV5-1 and TRBJ2-2): KAGVTQTPRYLIKTRGQQVTLSCSPISGHRSVSWYQQTPGQGLQFLFEYFSETQRNKGNFPGRFSGRQFSNSRSEMNVSTLELGDSALYLCASSLGNTGELFFGEGSRLTVL.

This chain connects TRBV15 to TRBJ2-1; D is perhaps TRBD2 (5 bases). Trimming took 5 bases from V and 6 from J, leaving 14 bases between them. This CDR3 contains 14 residues. Germline CDR1 reads LNHNV; CDR2 reads YYDKDF (reference sequence). Here the CDR3 reads CATSLRLTANEQFF. For the CDR3, the DNA is TGTGCCACCAGCCTGCGACTAACCGCCAATGAGCAGTTCTTC.

The chain links TRBV18 to TRBJ2-2; 10 bases map to TRBD2. The germline CDR1 and CDR2 sequences are KGHSH and LQKENI. The length of the CDR3 is 17 residues. V was pared by 6 bases and J by 5 bases, with 12 bases of the junction left unmatched. The CDR3 nucleotides are TGTGCCAGCTCCCTCTCGCCGCGGACTAGCGGTACCGGGGAGCTGTTTTTT. This encodes CASSLSPRTSGTGELFF.

V and J are TRBV28 and TRBJ2-1, with D possibly being TRBD2 (7 bases). In germline, CDR1 is MDHEN, CDR2 SYDVKM. The length of the CDR3 is 15 residues. With 2 bases removed from V and 4 bases from J, the gap between germline ends came to 12 bases. The CDR3 reads CASSLQGGGYNEQFF. In DNA form, the CDR3 reads TGTGCCAGCAGTTTACAGGGAGGGGGTTACAATGAGCAGTTCTTC. The complete variable domain, with remaining parts taken from reference TRBV28 and TRBJ2-1, reads DVKVTQSSRYLVKRTGEKVFLECVQDMDHENMFWYRQDPGLGLRLIYFSYDVKMKEKGDIPEGYSVSREKKERFSLILESASTNQTSMYLCASSLQGGGYNEQFFGPGTRLTVL.

Details on this clone: The junction departs from germline at one end; a sequencing error may be responsible. V usage is TRBV7-7 and J usage is TRBJ1-1; D ambiguous. There are 14 residues in the CDR3. Germline V gene lookup returns CDR1 SSHAT and CDR2 FNYEAQ (reference sequence). CDR3 bases: TGTGCTAGCAGCTTAGCGTCGCCAGACACTGAAGCTTTCTTT. As protein: CASSLASPDTEAFF.

This chain uses TRBV6-6 with TRBJ1-5; TRBD1 aligns across 10 bases. V shed 8 bases, J shed 2 bases, and the junction held 12 bases outside the gene matches. The CDR3 spans 17 residues. Germline V gives CDR1 MNHNY, CDR2 SVGAGI (reference sequence). The CDR3 protein is CASRRQGAQGGNQPQHF. As DNA, the CDR3 is TGTGCCAGCCGTCGACAGGGGGCGCAGGGGGGCAATCAGCCCCAGCATTTT.

The CDR3 protein is CASSRGLAGVGSKNIQYF. CDR3 nucleotide sequence: TGTGCCAGCAGTCGCGGACTAGCGGGAGTAGGATCCAAAAACATTCAGTACTTC. V and J are TRBV2 and TRBJ2-4; 13 nucleotides line up with TRBD2. This CDR3 region has 18 residues. Unmatched junction bases numbered 9, after V lost 5 bases and J lost 2 bases. Per the germline V gene, CDR1 is SNHLY and CDR2 is FYNNEI.

This clone occurred once. The chain employs TRBV5-1 and TRBJ2-1; no definite D call. CDR1 and CDR2 from the germline V gene are SGHRS and YFSETQ. Deletions cut 0 bases from V and 2 bases from J, with 15 bases between. CDR3 length: 17 amino acids. The CDR3 sequence: CASSLGAGLPTYNEQFF. The CDR3 bases are TGCGCCAGCAGCTTGGGGGCCGGATTACCGACCTACAATGAGCAGTTCTTC.

The chain combines TRBV18 with TRBJ1-6; the match to TRBD1 covers 7 bases. The V gene end was trimmed by 2 bases and the J gene end by 10 bases; junction bases not matched to a gene: 8. From germline, CDR1 is KGHSH and CDR2 LQKENI. CDR3 length: 15 residues. For the CDR3, the DNA is TGTGCCAGCTCACCAGAAACAGGGGCTACATCACCCCTCCACTTT. Protein sequence: CASSPETGATSPLHF.

The V gene is TRBV19, the J gene TRBJ1-1; 8 bases line up with TRBD1. CDR1 is LNHDA and CDR2 is SQIVND in the germline V gene (reference sequence). V was clipped by 5 bases and J by 1 base; unmatched bases: 3. CDR3 length: 14 amino acids. CDR3 amino acids: CASSRDRSNTEAFF. CDR3 nucleotide sequence: TGTGCCAGTAGTCGGGACAGGTCGAACACTGAAGCTTTCTTT.

V gene TRBV10-1 combines with J gene TRBJ2-7; 9 bases agree with TRBD2. The V gene end was trimmed by 1 base and the J gene end by 3 bases; junction bases not matched to a gene: 13. The germline gives CDR1 WNHNN, CDR2 SYGVQD (reference sequence). The CDR3 consists of 18 residues. The CDR3 DNA reads TGCGCCAGCAGTGAGTACGGTGGGGCTAGCGGGACCTACTACGAGCAGTACTTC. Translation: CASSEYGGASGTYYEQYF.

The chain couples TRBV29-1 to TRBJ2-7; maybe TRBD1 (6 bases). CDR3 length equals 14 residues. Germline lookup yields CDR1 SQVTM and CDR2 ANQGSEA. The V end lost 4 bases, the J end lost 4 bases, and 17 bases lay between the germline ends. The CDR3 DNA reads TGCAGCGTTGCTGACAGGAAAGCAACTTACGAGCAGTACTTC. Translation: CSVADRKATYEQYF.

The chain couples TRBV18 to TRBJ2-5; 9 positions match TRBD1. Germline CDR1 is KGHSH and CDR2 is LQKENI. The length of the CDR3 is 15 residues. V lost 8 bases, J lost 0 bases, and 7 bases stayed unmatched. This chain's CDR3 is CASAPGQGYQETQYF. Written as DNA, the CDR3 is TGTGCCAGCGCCCCGGGACAGGGCTACCAAGAGACCCAGTACTTC.

This chain connects TRBV3-1 (or the pseudogene TRBV3-2) to TRBJ1-4; 7 nucleotides line up with TRBD1. Germline trimming cut 0 bases from V and 1 base from J; bases unmatched to any gene: 8. Per the germline V gene, CDR1 is LGHDT and CDR2 is YNNKEL (reference sequence). This CDR3 has 18 amino acids. The CDR3 coding sequence is TGTGCCAGCAGCCAAGAGGGACAGCGGACCCTAACTAATGAAAAACTGTTTTTT. Residues: CASSQEGQRTLTNEKLFF.

V gene TRBV11-2 combines with J gene TRBJ2-2; D may be TRBD2 (6 bases). From germline, CDR1 is SGHAT and CDR2 FQNNGV. The CDR3 is 14 residues long. V dropped 5 bases and J dropped 1 base, with 8 bases sitting between them. The CDR3 sequence: CASSGRENTGELFF. For the CDR3, the DNA is TGTGCCAGCAGCGGGCGGGAGAACACCGGGGAGCTGTTTTTT.

The chain employs TRBV19 and TRBJ1-2; 7 nucleotides align to TRBD1. Trimming took 5 bases from V and 4 from J; bases not matched to a gene: 19. Germline V CDR1 and CDR2: LNHDA, SQIVND (reference sequence). The CDR3 covers 18 residues. CDR3 DNA sequence: TGTGCCAGTAGTTATGCATCAGGACAGGCCGCTTTTTCCTATGGCTACACCTTC. Its protein product is CASSYASGQAAFSYGYTF.

J is TRBJ1-1 and V is TRBV3-1 (or the pseudogene TRBV3-2); D gene ambiguous. Germline assignment: CDR1 LGHDT and CDR2 YNNKEL (reference sequence). This CDR3 has 15 amino acids. The V gene lost 6 bases and the J gene lost 0 bases, with 14 bases spanning the gap. CDR3 coding DNA: TGTGCCAGCAGGATGAGAGGAGCCCTGAACACTGAAGCTTTCTTT. Residues: CASRMRGALNTEAFF.

V gene TRBV19 combines with J gene TRBJ2-1, with D unresolved. This CDR3 region has 15 residues. In germline, CDR1 is LNHDA, CDR2 SQIVND (reference sequence). V was pared by 3 bases and J by 0 bases, with 9 bases between. In DNA form, the CDR3 reads TGTGCCAGTAGTATCCCCGGTTACTCCTACAATGAGCAGTTCTTC. Encoded protein: CASSIPGYSYNEQFF.

This clone was seen only once. The rearrangement joins TRBV7-9 to TRBJ2-1, with D perhaps TRBD2 (6 bases). CDR3 length: 14 residues. V gave up 6 bases and J gave up 4 bases, with 13 bases separating them. Germline V gene data show CDR1 as SEHNR and CDR2 as FQNEAQ (reference sequence). The CDR3 nucleotides are TGTGCCAGCAGGCCGGCGGAGGGTTACAATGAGCAGTTCTTC. This codes for CASRPAEGYNEQFF.

The V and J genes are TRBV4-1 and TRBJ2-7, with D possibly being TRBD1 (5 bases). Germline V CDR1 and CDR2: MGHRA, YSYEKL. The CDR3 is made up of 13 amino acids. V dropped 1 base and J dropped 3 bases, with 7 bases sitting between them. The CDR3 protein is CASSQAGLYEQYF. Here the CDR3 DNA reads TGCGCCAGCAGCCAAGCAGGGCTCTACGAGCAGTACTTC.

This clone was seen a single time. The V gene is TRBV28, the J gene TRBJ1-5, with TRBD1 identical over 8 bases. With 6 bases clipped from V and 2 bases from J, the junction kept 6 bases outside the gene matches. Germline CDR1 MDHEN, CDR2 SYDVKM. The CDR3 has 15 residues. This chain's CDR3 is CASRSQGAGNQPQHF. The DNA for the CDR3 is TGTGCCAGCAGGTCCCAGGGGGCGGGCAATCAGCCCCAGCATTTT.